Reported below is one T cell receptor beta chain. This entry belongs to a study of blood T cell repertoires in COVID-19. Assay: immunoSEQ multiplex PCR; the TCRdb copy retains only in-frame clones and omits some. The sample has roughly 260,000 clones; about 90% are singletons. The sample comprised peripheral blood. The clonotype originates from a woman aged 45-65 years with acute or convalescent COVID-19.

CDR3 amino acids: CASSQAQRDSYEQYF. The CDR3 region has the DNA TGTGCCAGCAGCCAAGCCCAGCGGGACTCCTACGAGCAGTACTTC. The genes are TRBV4-2 and TRBJ2-7, with TRBD2 matching over 7 bases. With V trimmed by 1 base and J by 0 bases, 3 bases remained unmatched. Germline lookup yields CDR1 LGHNA and CDR2 YNFKEQ. The CDR3 length is 15 residues.